This is a list of T cell receptor beta chains from one sample in a study of regulatory T cells in long-lasting Graves disease. TCRdb reprocessed the multiplex PCR reads with MiXCR, giving one entry per CDR3 protein. The sample has about 460,000 distinct CDR3 sequences, approximately 15% seen once. This sample also appeared in a second study, on T cells in Graves' hyperthyroidism and ophthalmopathy.

The specimen comprised peripheral blood mononuclear cells (PBMCs), sampled at new diagnosis, from a patient treated with antithyroid drugs. The receptors originated from a woman aged 45-65 years with Graves disease. Each CDR3 is given with its conserved first and last residue. D genes are given only for firm matches. The size entry is marked missing in some rows and otherwise reads once, few, many or a size class.

DNA,CDR3,size,J,V,D
TGTGCCAGCAGCTCCAGTATCCGGGTGGACTACGAGCAGTACTTC,CASSSSIRVDYEQYF,.,TRBJ2-7,TRBV11-2,.
TGTGCCAGTAGGGCGACAGGGAGCTCTGGAAACACCATATATTTT,CASRATGSSGNTIYF,.,TRBJ1-3,TRBV19,TRBD1
TGTGCCAGTAGTATGTACAGAAACACCGGGGAGCTGTTTTTT,CASSMYRNTGELFF,few,TRBJ2-2,TRBV19,.
TGTGCCAGCAGCCGTCCGGGAGGGCCCTCGAATGAGCAGTTCTTC,CASSRPGGPSNEQFF,few,TRBJ2-1,TRBV14,TRBD2
TGCGCCAGCAGCTTGGATGTCGCAGGGCGTGATTATGGCTACACCTTC,CASSLDVAGRDYGYTF,few,TRBJ1-2,TRBV5-1,.
TGTGCCAGCAGCTTAGATCCGACAACTAATGAAAAACTGTTTTTT,CASSLDPTTNEKLFF,.,TRBJ1-4,TRBV11-1,.
TGTGCCAGCAGCCAGGTCGGACAGGGATGGTCCACTGAAGCTTTCTTT,CASSQVGQGWSTEAFF,.,TRBJ1-1,TRBV4-2,TRBD1
TGTGCCACCAGTGAACCCGGGAGGGAAAGCGAGCAGTACTTC,CATSEPGRESEQYF,many,TRBJ2-7,TRBV24-1,TRBD2
TGTGCCAGTAGTACTCCGGGACAACGGGTGCAGTACTTC,CASSTPGQRVQYF,.,TRBJ2-7,TRBV19,.
TGTGCCAGCAGCCCCTCCACTACCTACGAGCAGTACTTC,CASSPSTTYEQYF,many,TRBJ2-7,TRBV5-6,.
TGTGCCAGCAGGGGGACAGGGATCAATCAGCCCCAGCATTTT,CASRGTGINQPQHF,many,TRBJ1-5,TRBV2,TRBD1
TGTGCCACCAAACGAGATAGTAGTAGTACCACCTACAATGAGCAGTTCTTC,CATKRDSSSTTYNEQFF,many,TRBJ2-1,TRBV15,.
TGTGCCAGCAGACCAGGCGGGCTTCACACAGATACGCAGTATTTT,CASRPGGLHTDTQYF,.,TRBJ2-3,TRBV5-8,.
TGCGCCAGCAGCCAAGGCCCCAAACTAGGGTTTTACCCCTACGAGCAGTACTTC,CASSQGPKLGFYPYEQYF,once,TRBJ2-7,TRBV4-1,.
TGCGCCAGCAGCTTGGAGGGACAGGGGCCCAGAGGGACCCAGTACTTC,CASSLEGQGPRGTQYF,.,TRBJ2-5,TRBV5-1,TRBD1